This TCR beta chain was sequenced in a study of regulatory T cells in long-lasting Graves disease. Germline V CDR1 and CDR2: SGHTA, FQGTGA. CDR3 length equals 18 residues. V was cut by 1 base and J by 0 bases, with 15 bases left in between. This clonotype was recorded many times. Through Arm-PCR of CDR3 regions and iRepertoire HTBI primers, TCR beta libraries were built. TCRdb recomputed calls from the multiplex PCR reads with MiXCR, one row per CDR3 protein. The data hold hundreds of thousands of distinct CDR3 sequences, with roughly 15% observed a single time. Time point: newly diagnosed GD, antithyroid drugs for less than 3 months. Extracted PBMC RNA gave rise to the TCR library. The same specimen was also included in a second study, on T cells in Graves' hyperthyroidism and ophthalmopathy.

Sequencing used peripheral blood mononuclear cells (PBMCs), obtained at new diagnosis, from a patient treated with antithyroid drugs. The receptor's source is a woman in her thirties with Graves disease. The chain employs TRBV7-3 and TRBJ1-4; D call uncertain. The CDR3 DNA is TGTGCCAGCAGCTTAAACGCCGGCAGACCTGCAACTAATGAAAAACTGTTTTTT. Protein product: CASSLNAGRPATNEKLFF.